This TCR beta chain was sequenced for a study of molecular identifiers for immune sequencing clone quantification. General study points: For highly expanded clones, sizes could be underestimated when identical TCR molecules share a barcode.

Using 10%, 30% or 50% RNA, naive CD8 libraries were derived from around 20,000 to 1,000,000 sorted cells. For bulk TCR libraries, previously described methods and listed TCR primers were used. TCRdb analysed the PCR reads with MiXCR anew, one entry per CDR3 protein. Of 460,000 or so distinct CDR3 sequences in the sample, about a quarter were seen once. This CDR3 region has 16 residues. V dropped 6 bases and J dropped 1; count of bases not matched to a gene: 8. In its sample, this clonotype was seen many times. Its antigen is unidentified. The sequenced sample consisted of naive CD8+ T cells from blood, with Jurkat cell RNA spiked in. Subset given: FACS-sorted CD8+CD4-CCR7+CD45RA+ naive T cells. The TCR was taken from a human donor in good health. Some libraries in this study had Jurkat cell RNA spiked in. The V call is TRBV12-3 or TRBV12-4, the J call TRBJ2-2, with 7 bases identical to TRBD1. CDR3 bases: TGTGCCAGCAGATTTAGTAGGACAGGGAACACCGGGGAGCTGTTTTTT. Translated, it gives CASRFSRTGNTGELFF.